One sample yielded the 21 T cell receptor beta chains listed below, sequenced in a study of shared clonotypes between healthy human individuals. The repertoire was sequenced with immunoSEQ multiplex PCR; TCRdb's copy has only in-frame clones and lacks some. The sample lists 700,000 or so clones, around 72% occurring once. Sequenced: memory CD4+ T cells sorted from blood. Subset given: CD45RA-negative fraction. These TCRs come from a woman aged 25 to 39 in good health.

This chain connects TRBV19 to TRBJ2-4, with TRBD2 identical over 7 bases. Germline V gene sequence: CDR1 LNHDA, CDR2 SQIVND (reference sequence). There are 15 residues in the CDR3. V was clipped by 1 base and J by 8 bases; unmatched bases: 8. CDR3 bases: TGTGCCAGTAGTATAGCAACGGGAGGTATTTACATTCAGTACTTC. This codes for CASSIATGGIYIQYF.

The rearrangement joins TRBV7-9 to TRBJ2-1, with D possibly matching TRBD2 (5 bases). Deletions cut 1 base from V and 14 bases from J, with 12 bases between. Looked up from germline, CDR1 is SEHNR and CDR2 is FQNEAQ (reference sequence). This CDR3 region has 12 residues. As DNA, the CDR3 is TGTGCCAGCAGCTTAGATGAGGGTAGGAAGTTCTTC. It is translated as CASSLDEGRKFF.

This clone was counted only a few times. This chain uses TRBV5-1 with TRBJ2-2, with 11 bases fitting TRBD2. Germline trimming cut 4 bases from V and 5 bases from J; bases unmatched to any gene: 7. Germline values: CDR1 SGHRS, CDR2 YFSETQ. The CDR3 is 16 amino acids. The CDR3 nucleotides are TGCGCCAGCAGCCCAGGACTAGCGGGCCGGACCGGGGAGCTGTTTTTT. It yields the protein CASSPGLAGRTGELFF.

The V call is TRBV14, the J call TRBJ2-7; D might be TRBD1 or TRBD2, each matching 5 bases. V was trimmed by 2 bases and J by 3 bases, leaving 23 bases between them. The CDR3 is 18 residues long. Per germline, CDR1 SGHDN and CDR2 FVKESK. The CDR3 sequence is CASSQIRAGPREIYEQYF. As DNA, the CDR3 is TGTGCCAGCAGCCAAATCAGGGCGGGTCCTCGGGAAATCTACGAGCAGTACTTC.

V usage is TRBV4-2 and J usage is TRBJ2-7; TRBD2 aligns across 8 bases. The CDR3 has 16 amino acids. Trimming cost V 0 bases and J 2 bases; bases outside gene matches: 6. Germline lookup yields CDR1 LGHNA and CDR2 YNFKEQ. The CDR3 sequence: CASSQDYLAGPYEQYF. As DNA, the CDR3 is TGTGCCAGCAGCCAAGATTATCTAGCGGGTCCCTACGAGCAGTACTTC.

This sequence joins TRBV15 and TRBJ1-4; 10 nucleotides agree with TRBD1. Looked up from germline, CDR1 is LNHNV and CDR2 is YYDKDF (reference sequence). V shed 5 bases, J shed 5 bases, and the junction held 2 bases outside the gene matches. The CDR3 spans 14 residues. CDR3 DNA sequence: TGTGCCACCAGCGGGACAGGGGCAAATGAAAAACTGTTTTTT. The encoded protein is CATSGTGANEKLFF.

This sequence joins TRBV5-1 and TRBJ2-1; D remains ambiguous. This CDR3 is 11 amino acids long. CDR1 and CDR2 (germline): SGHRS, YFSETQ. Trimming took off 1 base at V and 10 bases at J, with 6 bases between the two ends. The CDR3 spells CASSLIREQFF. Written as DNA, the CDR3 is TGCGCCAGCAGCTTGATCCGGGAGCAGTTCTTC.

The chain is built from TRBV5-4 and TRBJ2-1; the D gene could be TRBD1 or TRBD2 (6 bases each). Germline lookup yields CDR1 SGHNT and CDR2 YYREEE (reference sequence). The CDR3 has 15 amino acids. Trimming took 4 bases from V and 0 from J, leaving 11 bases between them. The CDR3 sequence is CASSPEGGSYNEQFF. The CDR3 DNA reads TGTGCCAGCAGCCCGGAGGGGGGCTCCTACAATGAGCAGTTCTTC.

The rearrangement links TRBV6-4 to TRBJ2-4, with 12 bases lining up with TRBD2. CDR3 length: 17 residues. Unmatched junction bases numbered 7, after V lost 6 bases and J lost 1 base. Germline V gene data show CDR1 as MRHNA and CDR2 as SNTAGT. CDR3 in amino acids: CASRGTSGRSAKNIQYF. The CDR3 DNA reads TGTGCCAGCAGAGGTACTAGCGGGAGGTCTGCCAAAAACATTCAGTACTTC.

V and J are TRBV28 and TRBJ2-1, with 8 bases identical to TRBD2. CDR1 and CDR2 (germline): MDHEN, SYDVKM. This CDR3 has 15 amino acids. Trimming took 4 bases from V and 5 from J; bases not matched to a gene: 7. CDR3 amino acids: CASSSWLAGHNEQFF. The CDR3 DNA follows: TGTGCCAGCAGTTCTTGGTTAGCGGGACACAATGAGCAGTTCTTC.

The J gene is TRBJ1-1, the V gene TRBV20-1; 9 bases fit TRBD1. This CDR3 is 11 amino acids long. CDR1 is DFQATT, CDR2 SNEGSKA, per germline (reference sequence). The CDR3 nucleotides are TGCAAACAGGGGGCGAACACTGAAGCTTTCTTT. Translation: CKQGANTEAFF.

CDR3 in amino acids: CSAHTMVNTEAFF. The CDR3 DNA reads TGCAGCGCCCATACTATGGTGAACACTGAAGCTTTCTTT. The J gene is TRBJ1-1, the V gene TRBV29-1; D unclear. The V gene's germline CDR1 is SQVTM and CDR2 ANQGSEA. The V and J ends lost 7 bases and 0 bases respectively, with 12 bases between them. The CDR3 totals 13 residues.

The J gene is TRBJ2-3, the V gene TRBV7-3, with 12 bases that match TRBD2. This CDR3 comprises 19 residues. Germline V lookup: CDR1 SGHTA, CDR2 FQGTGA. The V and J ends lost 1 base and 4 bases, in that order; junction bases with no gene match: 12. CDR3 protein: CASSLRTGARLAGADTQYF. The CDR3 region has the DNA TGTGCCAGCAGCTTAAGAACAGGTGCCCGACTAGCGGGAGCAGATACGCAGTATTTT.

The rearrangement joins TRBV19 to TRBJ1-2, with 9 bases fitting TRBD1. The CDR3 is 17 amino acids. Per germline, CDR1 LNHDA and CDR2 SQIVND (reference sequence). The ends lost 3 bases at V and 2 bases at J; junction bases unmatched: 10. The CDR3 protein is CASSITGGASTNYGYTF. The CDR3 DNA is TGTGCCAGTAGTATTACAGGGGGCGCGAGCACAAACTATGGCTACACCTTC.

The chain has TRBV19 and TRBJ1-5; D ambiguous. The CDR3 is 15 amino acids. V was shortened by 1 base and J by 3 bases, with 10 bases between the two germline ends. Germline V gene data show CDR1 as LNHDA and CDR2 as SQIVND (reference sequence). This CDR3 is CASSIGAPPNQPQHF. The CDR3 DNA reads as TGTGCCAGTAGTATAGGTGCCCCCCCCAATCAGCCCCAGCATTTT.

The genes are TRBV7-3 and TRBJ1-3; 8 nucleotides align to TRBD1. Per germline, CDR1 SGHTA and CDR2 FQGTGA. V lost 5 bases and J lost 4; bases outside the gene matches: 4. The CDR3 totals 14 residues. The CDR3 region has the DNA TGTGCCAGCAGCGCCGGGACAGGAGGAAACACCATATATTTT. This translates into CASSAGTGGNTIYF.

J is TRBJ2-1 and V is TRBV7-2; D may be TRBD2 (6 bases). Trimming took off 4 bases at V and 8 bases at J, with 6 bases between the two ends. Germline V CDR1 and CDR2: SGHTA, FQGNSA. The CDR3 extends over 11 amino acids. In DNA, the CDR3 is TGTGCCAGCAGCTGGAGGGATGAGCAGTTCTTC. Translated: CASSWRDEQFF.

The gene calls are TRBV7-2 and TRBJ2-7, with a tentative D call TRBD2 (6 bases). The CDR3 has 15 residues. Germline CDR1 reads SGHTA; CDR2 reads FQGNSA. V was cut by 5 bases and J by 3 bases, with 17 bases left in between. CDR3 nucleotides: TGTGCCAGCAGCCCAGCGGAGGGGTCCTTCTACGAGCAGTACTTC. Its translation: CASSPAEGSFYEQYF.

The V call is TRBV7-9, the J call TRBJ2-3; D is ambiguous. The CDR3 is 14 amino acids. The germline CDR1 and CDR2 sequences are SEHNR and FQNEAQ (reference sequence). V lost 5 bases and J 3 bases, leaving 12 bases between the germline ends. The CDR3 bases are TGTGCCAGCAGCCCCTCGACCGGGACAGATACGCAGTATTTT. Protein: CASSPSTGTDTQYF. The complete variable domain, with remaining parts taken from reference TRBV7-9 and TRBJ2-3, reads DTGVSQNPRHKITKRGQNVTFRCDPISEHNRLYWYRQTLGQGPEFLTYFQNEAQLEKSRLLSDRFSAERPKGSFSTLEIQRTEQGDSAMYLCASSPSTGTDTQYFGPGTRLTVL.

The J gene is TRBJ2-2, the V gene TRBV11-2; 7 bases are shared with TRBD1. V shed 6 bases, J shed 6 bases, and the junction held 13 bases outside the gene matches. The CDR3 has 16 amino acids. Germline V gives CDR1 SGHAT, CDR2 FQNNGV. CDR3 nucleotides: TGTGCCAGCAGTACCCCCCGACAGGGAATTTCCGGGGAGCTGTTTTTT. This codes for CASSTPRQGISGELFF.

The CDR3 DNA follows: TGTGCCAGCAGCTTAACACTAGCGGGAGTAAATACGCAGTATTTT. Translated, it gives CASSLTLAGVNTQYF. This rearrangement joins TRBV7-9 to TRBJ2-3; 11 nucleotides match TRBD2. Unmatched junction bases numbered 5, after V lost 2 bases and J lost 7 bases. The CDR3 loop spans 15 amino acids. The germline gives CDR1 SEHNR, CDR2 FQNEAQ (reference sequence).